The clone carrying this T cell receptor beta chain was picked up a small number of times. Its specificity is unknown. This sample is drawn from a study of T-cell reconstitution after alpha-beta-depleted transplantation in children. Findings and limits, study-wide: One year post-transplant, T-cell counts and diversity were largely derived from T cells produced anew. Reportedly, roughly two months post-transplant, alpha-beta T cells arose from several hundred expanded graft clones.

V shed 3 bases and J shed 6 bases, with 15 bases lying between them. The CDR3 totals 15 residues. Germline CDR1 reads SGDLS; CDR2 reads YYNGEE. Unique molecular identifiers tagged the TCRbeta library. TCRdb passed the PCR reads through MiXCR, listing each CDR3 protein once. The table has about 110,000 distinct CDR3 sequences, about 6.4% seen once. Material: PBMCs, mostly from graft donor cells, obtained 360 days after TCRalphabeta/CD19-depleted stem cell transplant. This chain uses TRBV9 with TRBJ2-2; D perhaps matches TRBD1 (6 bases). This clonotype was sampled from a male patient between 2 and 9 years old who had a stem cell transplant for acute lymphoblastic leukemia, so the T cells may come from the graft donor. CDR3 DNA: TGTGCCAGCAGCGGGACAGTGAACAACGCCGGGGAGCTGTTTTTT. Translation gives CASSGTVNNAGELFF.